The 13 T cell receptor beta chains reported below all come from one sample, sequenced in a study of blood T cell repertoires in COVID-19. The repertoire was sequenced with immunoSEQ multiplex PCR; TCRdb's copy has only in-frame clones and lacks some. The table has about 26,000 clones, 90% seen once; the top ten hold approximately 11%. The sample consisted of peripheral blood. All receptors come from a man aged 70-80 years with acute or convalescent COVID-19.

V gene TRBV2 combines with J gene TRBJ1-1, with TRBD1 matching 9 bases. The CDR3 length is 20 residues. V dropped 6 bases and J dropped 6; count of bases not matched to a gene: 26. Germline V gives CDR1 SNHLY, CDR2 FYNNEI. The DNA for the CDR3 is TGTGCCAGCAGAAAGCATCCCAAAGTCCCGGGACAGGGACCGAAGGCTGAAGCTTTCTTT. Residues: CASRKHPKVPGQGPKAEAFF.

The chain recombines TRBV28 with TRBJ1-1, with 10 bases fitting TRBD1. CDR3 length: 17 residues. The V gene's germline CDR1 is MDHEN and CDR2 SYDVKM. After removal of 5 bases from V and 4 bases from J, the junction contained 13 bases not matched to a gene. The CDR3 DNA follows: TGTGCCAGCAGTCCCCCCCGACAGGGGGCATTGGGCACTGAAGCTTTCTTT. It encodes CASSPPRQGALGTEAFF.

The chain has TRBV24-1 and TRBJ2-1; TRBD2 aligns across 15 bases. Germline CDR1 reads KGHDR; CDR2 reads SFDVKD. V dropped 3 bases and J dropped 8; count of bases not matched to a gene: 10. The CDR3 spans 18 residues. CDR3 DNA sequence: TGTGCCACCAGTGATCCCGGACTAGCGGGAGGGCCAAGGTATGAGCAGTTCTTC. Its translation: CATSDPGLAGGPRYEQFF.

V usage is TRBV6-5 and J usage is TRBJ1-6; 7 nucleotides agree with TRBD1. The CDR3 totals 16 residues. Germline CDR1 and CDR2: MNHEY and SVGAGI. J was trimmed by 5 bases and V by 2 bases; bases with no gene match: 6. The CDR3 bases are TGTGCCAGCAGTTACGCCGGGACAGTTAATAATTCACCCCTCCACTTT. Translated, it gives CASSYAGTVNNSPLHF.

This clone was counted only a few times. This chain links TRBV5-1 with TRBJ1-6; TRBD1 aligns across 9 bases. With 0 bases clipped from V and 5 bases from J, the junction kept 3 bases outside the gene matches. Per the germline V gene, CDR1 is SGHRS and CDR2 is YFSETQ. CDR3 size: 16 residues. CDR3 nucleotide sequence: TGCGCCAGCAGCTTGGACGGACAGGGGAATAATTCACCCCTCCACTTT. Protein product: CASSLDGQGNNSPLHF.

The chain joins TRBV18 to TRBJ2-2, with a tentative D call TRBD2 (5 bases). CDR1 is KGHSH, CDR2 LQKENI, per germline. Trimming removed 1 base from V and 1 base from J, with 7 bases in between. The CDR3 totals 15 residues. The CDR3 DNA reads TGTGCCAGCTCACCACTTCGGGGGAACACCGGGGAGCTGTTTTTT. Protein product: CASSPLRGNTGELFF. Drawing the rest from reference TRBV18 and TRBJ2-2, the complete variable domain is NAGVMQNPRHLVRRRGQEARLRCSPMKGHSHVYWYRQLPEEGLKFMVYLQKENIIDESGMPKERFSAEFPKEGPSILRIQQVVRGDSAAYFCASSPLRGNTGELFFGEGSRLTVL.

V usage is TRBV3-1 (or the pseudogene TRBV3-2) and J usage is TRBJ2-6, with D perhaps matching TRBD1 (6 bases). Germline assignment: CDR1 LGHDT and CDR2 YNNKEL (reference sequence). The CDR3 spans 16 residues. Trimming cost V 1 base and J 4 bases, with 11 bases left between them. CDR3 DNA sequence: TGTGCCAGCAGCCAAGTTACAGGGAGCGGGGCCAACGTCCTGACTTTC. Protein product: CASSQVTGSGANVLTF.

This chain connects TRBV19 to TRBJ1-1; tentatively, D is TRBD1 (5 bases). Germline V gene data show CDR1 as LNHDA and CDR2 as SQIVND (reference sequence). Deletions cut 3 bases from V and 2 bases from J, with 10 bases between. CDR3 length equals 14 residues. The CDR3 region has the DNA TGTGCCAGTAGTATGAACAGGCGAAACACTGAAGCTTTCTTT. This encodes CASSMNRRNTEAFF.

The chain uses TRBV4-3 and TRBJ1-2; 8 bases align to TRBD1. This CDR3 is built from 13 residues. V was clipped by 2 bases and J by 8 bases; unmatched bases: 4. Germline-derived CDR1 and CDR2 are LGHNA and YSLEER. The CDR3 region has the DNA TGCGCCAGCAGCCAATTACAGGGGGAAGGCTACACCTTC. As protein: CASSQLQGEGYTF.

CDR3: CASSLIGTSGKFQETQYF. The CDR3 bases are TGTGCCAGCAGCTTAATAGGGACTAGCGGGAAATTCCAAGAGACCCAGTACTTC. The rearrangement links TRBV7-3 to TRBJ2-5; 13 bases are shared with TRBD2. Germline V gene sequence: CDR1 SGHTA, CDR2 FQGTGA. V lost 1 base, J lost 1 base, and 6 bases stayed unmatched. The length of the CDR3 is 18 residues.

The J gene is TRBJ2-3, the V gene TRBV5-8, with 7 bases matching TRBD2. The length of the CDR3 is 14 residues. Germline assignment: CDR1 SGHTS and CDR2 YDEGEE. J was trimmed by 4 bases and V by 4 bases; bases with no gene match: 6. The CDR3 nucleotides read TGTGCCAGCAGCCTTATGACTAGCTCAGATACGCAGTATTTT. This translates into CASSLMTSSDTQYF.

This chain connects TRBV18 to TRBJ2-3; possibly TRBD2 for D (5 bases). The CDR3 is 13 amino acids. Per germline, CDR1 KGHSH and CDR2 LQKENI. The V end was cut by 1 base, the J end by 5 bases, with 7 bases between. The CDR3 is CASSPLGGDTQYF. The CDR3 nucleotides are TGTGCCAGCTCACCACTTGGAGGAGATACGCAGTATTTT.

This chain uses TRBV4-3 with TRBJ2-7; TRBD2 might be the D (6 bases). Per the germline V gene, CDR1 is LGHNA and CDR2 is YSLEER. Between the trimmed V and J ends, which lost 4 bases and 1 base, there was a span of 14 bases. This CDR3 has 15 residues. The CDR3 protein is CASSRGEAASYEQYF. The DNA of the CDR3 is TGCGCCAGCAGCCGCGGGGAGGCTGCTTCCTACGAGCAGTACTTC.